This note documents a single TCR beta chain sequence. Antigen specificity is unknown. These data belong to a study of OX40 agonist ivuxolimab in advanced cancers. Whole-study findings and limits: At 0.1 to 3.0 mg/kg, clonal expansion of CD4+ and CD8+ blood T cells had occurred by week 6.

Germline lookup yields CDR1 MNHNS and CDR2 SASEGT. Trimming removed 3 bases at V and 4 bases at J, with 12 bases between. This CDR3 contains 14 residues. TCRdb's copy holds only in-frame clones and misses some; the assay was immunoSEQ multiplex PCR. The sample carries around 70,000 clones, 65% to 90% recorded once. The TCR sequence derives from an adult with an advanced solid tumor such as melanoma, head and neck, liver or kidney cancer. The input for sequencing was CD4+ or CD8+ T cells sorted from blood, taken in a trial of the OX40 agonist ivuxolimab. V gene TRBV6-1 combines with J gene TRBJ1-1; D is undetermined. The CDR3 here is CASSDLGVGTEAFF. DNA of the CDR3: TGTGCCAGCAGTGATCTGGGCGTGGGCACTGAAGCTTTCTTT.